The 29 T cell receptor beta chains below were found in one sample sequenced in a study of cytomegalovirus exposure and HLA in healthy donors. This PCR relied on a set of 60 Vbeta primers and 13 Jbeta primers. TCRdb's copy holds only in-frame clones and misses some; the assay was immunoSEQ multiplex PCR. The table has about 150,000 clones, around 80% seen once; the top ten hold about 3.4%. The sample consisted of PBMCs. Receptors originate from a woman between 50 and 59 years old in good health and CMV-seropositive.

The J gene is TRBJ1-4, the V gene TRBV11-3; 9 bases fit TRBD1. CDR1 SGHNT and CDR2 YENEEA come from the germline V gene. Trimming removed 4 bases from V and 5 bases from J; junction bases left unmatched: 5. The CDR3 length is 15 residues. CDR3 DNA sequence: TGTGCCAGCAGCTCGTCCGGACAGGGGAATGAAAAACTGTTTTTT. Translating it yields CASSSSGQGNEKLFF.

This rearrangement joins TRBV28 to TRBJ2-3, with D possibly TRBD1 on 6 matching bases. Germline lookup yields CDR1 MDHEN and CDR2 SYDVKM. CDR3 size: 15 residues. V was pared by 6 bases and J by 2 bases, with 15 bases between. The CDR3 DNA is TGTGCCAGCAGCAAGATACAGGGACCCACAGATACGCAGTATTTT. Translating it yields CASSKIQGPTDTQYF. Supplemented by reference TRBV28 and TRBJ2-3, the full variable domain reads DVKVTQSSRYLVKRTGEKVFLECVQDMDHENMFWYRQDPGLGLRLIYFSYDVKMKEKGDIPEGYSVSREKKERFSLILESASTNQTSMYLCASSKIQGPTDTQYFGPGTRLTVL.

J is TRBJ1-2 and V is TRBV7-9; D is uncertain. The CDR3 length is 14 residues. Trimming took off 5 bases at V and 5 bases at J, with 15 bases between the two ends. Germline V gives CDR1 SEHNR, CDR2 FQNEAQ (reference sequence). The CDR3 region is CASSLGGLWYGYTF. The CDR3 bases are TGTGCCAGCAGCCTTGGCGGGTTGTGGTATGGCTACACCTTC.

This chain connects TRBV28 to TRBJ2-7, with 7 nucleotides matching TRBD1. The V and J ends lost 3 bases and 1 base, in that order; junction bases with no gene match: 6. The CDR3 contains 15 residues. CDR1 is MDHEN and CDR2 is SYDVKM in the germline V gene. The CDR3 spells CASSLTGTASYEQYF. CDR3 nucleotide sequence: TGTGCCAGCAGTTTGACCGGGACAGCTTCCTACGAGCAGTACTTC.

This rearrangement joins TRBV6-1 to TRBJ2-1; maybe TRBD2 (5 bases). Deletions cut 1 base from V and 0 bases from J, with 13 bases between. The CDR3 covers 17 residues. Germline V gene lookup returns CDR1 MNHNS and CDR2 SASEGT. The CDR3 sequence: CASSEDGLPSSYNEQFF. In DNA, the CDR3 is TGTGCCAGCAGTGAAGACGGACTTCCCAGCTCCTACAATGAGCAGTTCTTC.

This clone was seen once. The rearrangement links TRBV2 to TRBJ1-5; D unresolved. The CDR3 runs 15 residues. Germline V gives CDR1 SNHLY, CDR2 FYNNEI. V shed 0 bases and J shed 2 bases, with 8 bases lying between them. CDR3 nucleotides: TGTGCCAGCAGTGAAGCGCGAACCCGCAATCAGCCCCAGCATTTT. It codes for CASSEARTRNQPQHF.

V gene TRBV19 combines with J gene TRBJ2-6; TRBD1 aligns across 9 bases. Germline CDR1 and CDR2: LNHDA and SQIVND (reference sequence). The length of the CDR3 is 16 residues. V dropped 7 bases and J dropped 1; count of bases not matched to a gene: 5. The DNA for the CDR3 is TGTGCCAGTACTGACAGGGGGTGGTCTGGGGCCAACGTCCTGACTTTC. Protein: CASTDRGWSGANVLTF.

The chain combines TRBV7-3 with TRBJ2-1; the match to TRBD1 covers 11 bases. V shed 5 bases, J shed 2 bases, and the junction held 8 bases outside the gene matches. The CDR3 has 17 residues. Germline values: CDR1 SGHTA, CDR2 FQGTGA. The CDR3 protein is CASSQQGTGGTYNEQFF. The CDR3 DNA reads TGTGCCAGCAGCCAACAAGGGACAGGGGGGACCTACAATGAGCAGTTCTTC. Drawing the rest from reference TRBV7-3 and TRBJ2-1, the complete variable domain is GAGVSQTPSNKVTEKGKYVELRCDPISGHTALYWYRQSLGQGPEFLIYFQGTGAADDSGLPNDRFFAVRPEGSVSTLKIQRTERGDSAVYLCASSQQGTGGTYNEQFFGPGTRLTVL.

This chain's CDR3 is CASSVASGGVKEDEQFF. The CDR3 bases are TGTGCCAGCAGCGTAGCTAGCGGGGGGGTTAAGGAGGATGAGCAGTTCTTC. The genes are TRBV9 and TRBJ2-1; 12 bases are shared with TRBD2. The CDR3 length is 17 residues. Germline loops: CDR1 SGDLS, CDR2 YYNGEE. Unmatched junction bases numbered 9, after V lost 0 bases and J lost 8 bases.

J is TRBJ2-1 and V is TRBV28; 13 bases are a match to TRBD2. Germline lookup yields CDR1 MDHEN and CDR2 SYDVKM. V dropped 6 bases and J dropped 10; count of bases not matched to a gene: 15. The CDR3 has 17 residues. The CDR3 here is CASSSLTSGGASREQFF. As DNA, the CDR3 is TGTGCCAGCAGCTCCCTCACTAGCGGGGGGGCCTCTCGGGAGCAGTTCTTC.

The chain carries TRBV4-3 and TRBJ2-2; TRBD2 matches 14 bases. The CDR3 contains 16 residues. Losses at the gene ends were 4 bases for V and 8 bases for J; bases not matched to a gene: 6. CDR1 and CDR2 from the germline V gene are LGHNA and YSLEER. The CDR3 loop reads CASSLGLAGVGGELFF. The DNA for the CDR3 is TGCGCCAGCAGCCTGGGACTAGCGGGAGTCGGTGGGGAGCTGTTTTTT.

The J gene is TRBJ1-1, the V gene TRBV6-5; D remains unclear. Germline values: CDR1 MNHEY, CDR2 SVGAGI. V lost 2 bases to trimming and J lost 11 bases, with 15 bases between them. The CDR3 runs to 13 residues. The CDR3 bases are TGTGCCAGCAGTTACCCCGGTAGACCCAGGGCTTTCTTT. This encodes CASSYPGRPRAFF.

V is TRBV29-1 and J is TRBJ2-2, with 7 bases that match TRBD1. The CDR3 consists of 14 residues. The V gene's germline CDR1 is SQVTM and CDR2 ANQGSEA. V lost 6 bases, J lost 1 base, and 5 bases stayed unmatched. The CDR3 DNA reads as TGCAGCGTCCAGGACAGGATGAACACCGGGGAGCTGTTTTTT. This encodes CSVQDRMNTGELFF.

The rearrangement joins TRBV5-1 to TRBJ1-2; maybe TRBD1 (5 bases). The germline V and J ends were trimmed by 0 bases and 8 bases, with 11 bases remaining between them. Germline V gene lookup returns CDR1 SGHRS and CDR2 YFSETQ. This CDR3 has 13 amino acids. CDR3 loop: CASSLVGLSGYTF. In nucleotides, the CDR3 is TGCGCCAGCAGCTTGGTGGGGCTGTCGGGCTACACCTTC.

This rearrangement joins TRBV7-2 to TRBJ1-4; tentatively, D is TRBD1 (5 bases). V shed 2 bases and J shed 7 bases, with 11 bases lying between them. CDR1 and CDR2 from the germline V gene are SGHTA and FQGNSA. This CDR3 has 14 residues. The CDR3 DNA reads TGTGCCAGCAGCTTATTAGGGGCAACTGAAAAACTGTTTTTT. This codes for CASSLLGATEKLFF.

The CDR3 here is CSVEDLMSSGSSGELFF. As DNA, the CDR3 is TGCAGCGTTGAAGACTTGATGTCTAGCGGGAGTTCCGGGGAGCTGTTTTTT. The rearrangement links TRBV29-1 to TRBJ2-2; 10 bases align to TRBD2. CDR1 is SQVTM and CDR2 is ANQGSEA in the germline V gene. J lost 6 bases, V lost 0 bases, and 10 bases had no gene match. This CDR3 is 17 amino acids long.

The CDR3: CASSFSNNEQFF. The CDR3 DNA sequence: TGTGCCAGCAGCTTTTCAAACAATGAGCAGTTCTTC. The chain carries TRBV5-4 and TRBJ2-1; D unresolved. CDR1 is SGHNT and CDR2 is YYREEE in the germline V gene (reference sequence). V lost 2 bases and J lost 5, with 5 bases in between. CDR3 length: 12 amino acids.

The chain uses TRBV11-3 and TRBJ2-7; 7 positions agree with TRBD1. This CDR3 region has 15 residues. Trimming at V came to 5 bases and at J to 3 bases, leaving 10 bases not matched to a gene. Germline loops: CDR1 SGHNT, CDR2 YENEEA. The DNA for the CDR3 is TGTGCCAGCAGCCTCCGACAGGGTGTTAGCTACGAGCAGTACTTC. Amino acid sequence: CASSLRQGVSYEQYF.

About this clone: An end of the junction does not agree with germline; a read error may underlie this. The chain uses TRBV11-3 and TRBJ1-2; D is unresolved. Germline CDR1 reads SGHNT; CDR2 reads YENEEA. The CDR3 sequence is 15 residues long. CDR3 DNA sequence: TGTGCCAGCAGCTTAGACGACGGTGCTAACTATGGCTACACCTTT. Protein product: CASSLDDGANYGYTF. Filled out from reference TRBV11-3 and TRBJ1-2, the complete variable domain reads EAGVVQSPRYKIIEKKQPVAFWCNPISGHNTLYWYLQNLGQGPELLIRYENEEAVDDSQLPKDRFSAERLKGVDSTLKIQPAELGDSAVYLCASSLDDGANYGYTFGSGTRLTVV.

CDR3 region: CASGLTVGPTENTEAFF. In DNA, the CDR3 is TGTGCTAGTGGTTTGACAGTCGGCCCGACGGAGAACACTGAAGCTTTCTTT. This chain links TRBV12-5 with TRBJ1-1; D remains unclear. Per the germline V gene, CDR1 is LGHNT and CDR2 is FRNRAP. V lost 2 bases, J lost 1 base, and 17 bases lay in between. This CDR3 has 17 amino acids.

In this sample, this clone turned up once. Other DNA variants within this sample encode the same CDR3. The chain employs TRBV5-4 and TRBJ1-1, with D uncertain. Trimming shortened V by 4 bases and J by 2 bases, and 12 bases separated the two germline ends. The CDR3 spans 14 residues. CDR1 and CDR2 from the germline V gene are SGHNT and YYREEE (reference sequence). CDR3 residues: CASSPDRSNTEAFF. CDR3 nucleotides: TGTGCCAGCAGCCCCGATAGGAGTAACACTGAAGCTTTCTTT. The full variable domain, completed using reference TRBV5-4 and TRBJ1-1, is ETGVTQSPTHLIKTRGQQVTLRCSSQSGHNTVSWYQQALGQGPQFIFQYYREEENGRGNFPPRFSGLQFPNYSSELNVNALELDDSALYLCASSPDRSNTEAFFGQGTRLTVV.

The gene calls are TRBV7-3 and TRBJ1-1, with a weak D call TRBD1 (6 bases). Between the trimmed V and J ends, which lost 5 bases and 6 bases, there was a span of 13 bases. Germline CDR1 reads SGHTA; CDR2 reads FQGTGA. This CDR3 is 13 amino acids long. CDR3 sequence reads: CASSPGVRAEAFF. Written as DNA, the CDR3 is TGTGCCAGCAGCCCAGGGGTGAGGGCTGAAGCTTTCTTT. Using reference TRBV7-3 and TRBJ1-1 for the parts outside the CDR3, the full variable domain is GAGVSQTPSNKVTEKGKYVELRCDPISGHTALYWYRQSLGQGPEFLIYFQGTGAADDSGLPNDRFFAVRPEGSVSTLKIQRTERGDSAVYLCASSPGVRAEAFFGQGTRLTVV.

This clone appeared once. The CDR3 here is CASKKPTATEAFF. CDR3 nucleotides: TGTGCCAGCAAGAAACCGACAGCTACTGAAGCTTTCTTT. The J gene is TRBJ1-1, the V gene TRBV6-1, with a possible D match to TRBD1 (5 bases). The germline CDR1 and CDR2 sequences are MNHNS and SASEGT. V was trimmed by 7 bases and J by 5 bases, leaving 14 bases between them. The CDR3 runs 13 residues.

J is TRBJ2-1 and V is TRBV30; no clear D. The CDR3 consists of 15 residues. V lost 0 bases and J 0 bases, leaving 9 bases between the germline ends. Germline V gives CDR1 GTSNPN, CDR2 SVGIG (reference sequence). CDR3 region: CAWSVPENSYNEQFF. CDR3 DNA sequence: TGTGCCTGGAGTGTACCCGAGAACTCCTACAATGAGCAGTTCTTC.

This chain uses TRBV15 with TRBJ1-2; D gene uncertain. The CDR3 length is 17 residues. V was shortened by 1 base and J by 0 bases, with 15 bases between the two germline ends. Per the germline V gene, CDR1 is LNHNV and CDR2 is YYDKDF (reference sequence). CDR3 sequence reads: CATSRGQRHSPNYGYTF. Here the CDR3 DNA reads TGTGCCACCAGCAGAGGTCAACGACATTCACCTAACTATGGCTACACCTTC. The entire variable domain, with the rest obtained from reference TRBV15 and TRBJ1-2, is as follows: DAMVIQNPRYQVTQFGKPVTLSCSQTLNHNVMYWYQQKSSQAPKLLFHYYDKDFNNEADTPDNFQSRRPNTSFCFLDIRSPGLGDTAMYLCATSRGQRHSPNYGYTFGSGTRLTVV.

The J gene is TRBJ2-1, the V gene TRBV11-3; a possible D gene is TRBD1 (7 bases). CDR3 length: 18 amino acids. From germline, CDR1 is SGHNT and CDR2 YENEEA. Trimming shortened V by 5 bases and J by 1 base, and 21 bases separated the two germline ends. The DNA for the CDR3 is TGTGCCAGCAGCCCCCCTGGGGGGACAGCTGGATCCTACAATGAGCAGTTCTTC. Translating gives CASSPPGGTAGSYNEQFF.

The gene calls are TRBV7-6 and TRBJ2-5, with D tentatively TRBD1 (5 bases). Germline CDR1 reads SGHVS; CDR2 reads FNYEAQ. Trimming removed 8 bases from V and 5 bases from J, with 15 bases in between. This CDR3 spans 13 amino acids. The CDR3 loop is CASGGRAGETQYF. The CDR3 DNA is TGTGCCAGCGGTGGCAGGGCTGGGGAGACCCAGTACTTC.

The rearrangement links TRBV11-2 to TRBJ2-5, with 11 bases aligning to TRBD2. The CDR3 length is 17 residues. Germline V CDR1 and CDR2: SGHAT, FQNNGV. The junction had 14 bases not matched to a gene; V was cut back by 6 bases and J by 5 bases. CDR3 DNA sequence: TGTGCCAGCAGATCTAGGAAACTAGCGGGAGTGGGGGAGACCCAGTACTTC. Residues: CASRSRKLAGVGETQYF.

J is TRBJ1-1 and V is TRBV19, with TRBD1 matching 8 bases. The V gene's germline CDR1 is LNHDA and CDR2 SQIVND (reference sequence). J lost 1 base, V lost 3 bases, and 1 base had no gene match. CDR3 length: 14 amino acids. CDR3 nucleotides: TGTGCCAGTAGTATCGGACAGGGGAACACTGAAGCTTTCTTT. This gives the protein CASSIGQGNTEAFF.